This T cell receptor (beta chain) was identified in a study of blood T cell repertoires in COVID-19. The method was immunoSEQ multiplex PCR; TCRdb's version includes in-frame clones alone and lacks a portion of them. Found here are 95,000 to 150,000 clones, about 86% of them singletons; the top ten hold nearly 0.9%. This clone was recorded once. Germline lookup yields CDR1 LNHDA and CDR2 SQIVND (reference sequence). The J segment lost 8 bases and the V segment lost 1 base, leaving 4 bases of the junction unmatched. The CDR3 has 13 residues. The specimen sequenced was peripheral blood. The receptor's source is a woman in her forties or fifties with active or convalescent COVID-19. The V and J genes are TRBV19 and TRBJ1-1; 7 bases line up with TRBD1. This chain's CDR3 is CASSIVGGREAFF. Written as DNA, the CDR3 is TGTGCCAGTAGTATAGTAGGGGGCAGGGAAGCTTTCTTT.